The 18 T cell receptor beta chains given below trace back to one sample, sequenced in a study of blood T cells in healthy people across ages. The use of a sample-barcoded 5' primer and a J-beta primer mix characterized a second PCR of roughly 6 to 11 cycles. One entry per CDR3 protein results from TCRdb running MiXCR on the 5' RACE reads. This sample has hundreds of thousands of distinct CDR3 sequences; roughly 25% occur once, and the top ten carry 2.5% to 3.5%. These same records also appear under a second study, on T cells of mothers and their children.

Sequenced input: blood. Source of these receptors: a boy aged 5-17 years in good health.

This chain links TRBV27 with TRBJ2-7; no firm D call. Germline CDR1 MNHEY, CDR2 SMNVEV (reference sequence). Trimming shortened V by 2 bases and J by 2 bases, and 16 bases separated the two germline ends. The CDR3 spans 16 residues. The CDR3 is CASSLTSRILTYEQYF. The DNA of the CDR3 is TGTGCCAGCAGTTTAACCTCAAGGATACTGACCTACGAGCAGTACTTC.

This clonotype was recorded once. This chain connects TRBV9 to TRBJ1-2; 7 bases match TRBD1. Per germline, CDR1 SGDLS and CDR2 YYNGEE. The CDR3 extends over 13 amino acids. The V gene end was trimmed by 4 bases and the J gene end by 5 bases; junction bases not matched to a gene: 5. The CDR3 nucleotides are TGTGCCAGCAGCAACCGGGACAGTTATGGCTACACCTTC. Its protein product is CASSNRDSYGYTF.

In this sample, this clonotype turned up a few times. The chain recombines TRBV9 with TRBJ2-7, with D possibly called TRBD1 or TRBD2 (5 bases each). The better agreement between TRBJ2-1 and the DNA end casts doubt on the J call. Germline-derived CDR1 and CDR2 are SGDLS and YYNGEE. The length of the CDR3 is 14 residues. CDR3 loop: CASSGGMVYNEQFF. The DNA of the CDR3 is TGTGCCAGCAGCGGGGGGATGGTCTACAATGAGCAGTTCTTC.

This sequence joins TRBV29-1 and TRBJ1-1; 7 nucleotides line up with TRBD1. J was trimmed by 3 bases and V by 0 bases; bases with no gene match: 7. The CDR3 is 15 amino acids. Germline V CDR1 and CDR2: SQVTM, ANQGSEA. The CDR3 here is CSVEDKTGPYTEAFF. The CDR3 coding sequence is TGCAGCGTTGAAGATAAGACAGGGCCGTACACTGAAGCTTTCTTT.

This clonotype was detected only a few times. This chain connects TRBV7-3 to TRBJ2-1, with D possibly being TRBD2 (6 bases). CDR1 and CDR2 (germline): SGHTA, FQGTGA. The CDR3 length is 17 residues. V lost 4 bases and J 7 bases, leaving 23 bases between the germline ends. In nucleotides, the CDR3 is TGTGCCAGCAGCTATCCAGTGTGGGAGGCCCGAGGGAATGAGCAGTTCTTC. Encoded protein: CASSYPVWEARGNEQFF.

V is TRBV7-9 and J is TRBJ1-1, with 10 nucleotides matching TRBD1. V shed 6 bases, J shed 0 bases, and the junction held 10 bases outside the gene matches. The CDR3 extends over 17 amino acids. Germline assignment: CDR1 SEHNR and CDR2 FQNEAQ (reference sequence). This chain's CDR3 is CASSFSGTGVLNTEAFF. DNA of the CDR3: TGTGCCAGCAGTTTTTCAGGGACAGGGGTCTTGAACACTGAAGCTTTCTTT.

This clonotype was observed a few times. The gene calls are TRBV14 and TRBJ1-2; D perhaps matches TRBD1 (6 bases). The CDR3 sequence is 15 residues long. Looked up from germline, CDR1 is SGHDN and CDR2 is FVKESK. The V end lost 5 bases, the J end lost 2 bases, and 15 bases lay between the germline ends. The CDR3 reads CASSASDRLNYGYTF. CDR3 sequence (DNA): TGTGCCAGCAGCGCCTCGGACAGACTGAACTATGGCTACACCTTC. Full variable domain (outside the CDR3, taken from reference TRBV14 and TRBJ1-2): EAGVTQFPSHSVIEKGQTVTLRCDPISGHDNLYWYRRVMGKEIKFLLHFVKESKQDESGMPNNRFLAERTGGTYSTLKVQPAELEDSGVYFCASSASDRLNYGYTFGSGTRLTVV.

This clonotype was seen a few times. The V and J genes are TRBV14 and TRBJ2-1; 8 bases match TRBD1. V was clipped by 0 bases and J by 3 bases; unmatched bases: 13. The CDR3 extends over 19 amino acids. Germline loops: CDR1 SGHDN, CDR2 FVKESK. CDR3 in amino acids: CASSQDLGRGPFHYNEQFF. The CDR3 DNA follows: TGTGCCAGCAGCCAAGATCTGGGCAGGGGGCCATTCCACTACAATGAGCAGTTCTTC.

This clonotype was observed a few times. In DNA, the CDR3 is TGCGCCAGCAGTGAGTTCAGACTCCAAGAGACCCAGTACTTC. Amino acids: CASSEFRLQETQYF. The chain employs TRBV10-1 and TRBJ2-5; D is unresolved. V shed 1 base and J shed 1 base, with 7 bases lying between them. Germline V gives CDR1 WNHNN, CDR2 SYGVQD (reference sequence). CDR3 length: 14 residues.

This chain joins TRBV12-3 or TRBV12-4 and TRBJ1-4, with TRBD1 matching over 7 bases. The CDR3 runs 12 residues. V was clipped by 4 bases and J by 10 bases; unmatched bases: 3. CDR3 coding DNA: TGTGCCAGCAGTTACAGGGGCGGAAAACTGTTTTTT. It codes for CASSYRGGKLFF.

The chain couples TRBV7-2 to TRBJ2-2; D not resolved. The CDR3 is 16 amino acids. Trimming removed 5 bases from V and 1 base from J, with 14 bases in between. Germline CDR1 and CDR2: SGHTA and FQGNSA. CDR3 sequence: CASSQRTRKNTGELFF. DNA for the CDR3: TGTGCCAGCAGCCAAAGGACCCGAAAGAACACCGGGGAGCTGTTTTTT.

The chain employs TRBV7-9 and TRBJ2-1, with a possible D match to TRBD2 (7 bases). Germline lookup yields CDR1 SEHNR and CDR2 FQNEAQ (reference sequence). V lost 5 bases, J lost 7 bases, and 15 bases lay in between. This CDR3 region has 14 residues. The CDR3 coding sequence is TGTGCCAGCAGCCGGGCGGGGGCTGAAAATGAGCAGTTCTTC. It codes for CASSRAGAENEQFF.

This clonotype was detected once. The chain joins TRBV29-1 to TRBJ1-1; tentatively, D is TRBD1 (5 bases). The CDR3 sequence is 13 residues long. V was pared by 7 bases and J by 1 base, with 13 bases between. Looked up from germline, CDR1 is SQVTM and CDR2 is ANQGSEA. The CDR3 region has the DNA TGCAGCGCGACCCCTCAGGGGAACACTGAAGCTTTCTTT. Residues: CSATPQGNTEAFF.

The chain combines TRBV2 with TRBJ1-2; 8 nucleotides agree with TRBD1. Germline-derived CDR1 and CDR2 are SNHLY and FYNNEI. Trimming at V came to 2 bases and at J to 3 bases, leaving 2 bases not matched to a gene. CDR3 length: 14 amino acids. In DNA, the CDR3 is TGTGCCAGCAGTGAACAGGGGGCGGACTATGGCTACACCTTC. It yields the protein CASSEQGADYGYTF.

The gene calls are TRBV9 and TRBJ2-1; the match to TRBD1 covers 9 bases. The J call could be wrong; TRBJ2-5 is a better fit for the DNA end. Germline V gene sequence: CDR1 SGDLS, CDR2 YYNGEE. This CDR3 region has 16 residues. The DNA for the CDR3 is TGTGCCAGCAGCGTCTCCGGGACAGGGAAGGGAGAGACCCAGTACTTC. This codes for CASSVSGTGKGETQYF.

This chain connects TRBV12-3 or TRBV12-4 to TRBJ2-2; D unresolved. The germline V and J ends were trimmed by 7 bases and 3 bases, with 12 bases remaining between them. The CDR3 loop spans 14 amino acids. This chain's CDR3 is CASKPGLDTGELFF. DNA for the CDR3: TGTGCCAGCAAACCGGGCCTCGACACCGGGGAGCTGTTTTTT.

The chain is built from TRBV12-3 or TRBV12-4 and TRBJ2-5; D is undetermined. The CDR3 is 13 amino acids. V was shortened by 3 bases and J by 2 bases, with 7 bases between the two germline ends. CDR3 sequence: CASSFRPQETQYF. DNA for the CDR3: TGTGCCAGCAGTTTCCGACCTCAAGAGACCCAGTACTTC.

V gene TRBV28 combines with J gene TRBJ2-5, with D perhaps TRBD1 (5 bases). Near its end, the DNA agrees better with TRBJ2-1, so the J call may be wrong. Per the germline V gene, CDR1 is MDHEN and CDR2 is SYDVKM. The CDR3 totals 13 residues. The CDR3 protein is CASRQGVVGEQFF. CDR3 nucleotides: TGTGCCAGCAGGCAAGGGGTGGTAGGTGAGCAGTTCTTC.